Listed below are T cell receptor beta chains from one sample, sequenced in a study of cytomegalovirus exposure and HLA in healthy donors. The protocol was immunoSEQ multiplex PCR, while the TCRdb copy is restricted to in-frame clones and leaves out a portion. This sample contains tens of thousands of clones. Sequencing was performed on PBMCs. These receptors were taken from a man aged 18 to 29 in good health and CMV-seropositive. Both conserved end residues are part of each CDR3. A D gene is named only where the DNA matches it firmly.

v_gene	j_gene	d_gene	CDR3nt	CDR3aa
TRBV5-4	TRBJ2-5	.	TGTGCCAGCAGCGCCTACAGGGACGGAGAGACCCAGTACTTC	CASSAYRDGETQYF
TRBV7-6	TRBJ2-5	TRBD1	TGTGCCAGCAGCTTAGGGGACAGTATCGGGACCCAGTACTTC	CASSLGDSIGTQYF
TRBV7-9	TRBJ2-5	TRBD1	TGTGCCAGCAGCTTAGGGACAGGGTCGACGGAGACCCAGTACTTC	CASSLGTGSTETQYF
TRBV28	TRBJ2-1	TRBD2	TGTGCCAGCAGAGGACTAGCGGGAGTGGTTCACAATGAGCAGTTCTTC	CASRGLAGVVHNEQFF
TRBV9	TRBJ1-5	.	TGTGCCAGCAGCGTAGGGCAGGATTCGGAGCCCCAGCATTTT	CASSVGQDSEPQHF
TRBV27	TRBJ2-7	TRBD2	TGTGCCAGCAGGTATTCGGGGGGATTGGTTGCTCGGCAGTACTTC	CASRYSGGLVARQYF
TRBV18	TRBJ2-7	.	TGTGCCGACCCTACCGGGACATTCGCCTACGAGCAGTACTTC	CADPTGTFAYEQYF
TRBV6-6	TRBJ1-5	TRBD1	TGTGCCAGCAGCGGGACAGGGAATTACAATCAGCCCCAGCATTTT	CASSGTGNYNQPQHF
TRBV19	TRBJ1-5	TRBD1	TGTGCCAGTAGTATGGGCAGGGGGCGAAGACAGCCCCAGCATTTT	CASSMGRGRRQPQHF
TRBV29-1	TRBJ2-3	TRBD2	TGCAGCACCGGGACTAGCGGTTCGGGAGATACGCAGTATTTT	CSTGTSGSGDTQYF
TRBV6-1	TRBJ1-5	TRBD1	TGTACGGTAGGGACAGGGGGTGTGCAGCCCCAGCATTTT	CTVGTGGVQPQHF
TRBV6-6	TRBJ2-7	TRBD2	TGTGCCAGCAGTTACTCGATTATAGCGGGAGGCTACGAGCAGTACTTC	CASSYSIIAGGYEQYF
TRBV27	TRBJ1-6	TRBD1	TGTGCCAGCCGGACAGGGAGAAGTGGTTCACCCCTCCACTTT	CASRTGRSGSPLHF
TRBV5-1	TRBJ2-1	.	TGCGCCAGCAGCTTGGAGGGGCGCGTAAACAATGAGCAGTTCTTC	CASSLEGRVNNEQFF
TRBV18	TRBJ2-7	.	TGTGCCAGCTCACCCGGGGGCTACGAGCAGTACTTC	CASSPGGYEQYF
TRBV6-6	TRBJ1-2	.	TGTGCCAGCAGTATCAGGGAAGGCGCGACGAGGGGCTACACCTTC	CASSIREGATRGYTF
TRBV10-2	TRBJ1-2	TRBD1	TGCGCCAGCAGCGGGGACAGCACTAACTATGGCTACACCTTC	CASSGDSTNYGYTF
TRBV5-6	TRBJ2-2	.	TGTGCCAGCAGTCAACAGGGCGTCGGGGAGCTGTTTTTT	CASSQQGVGELFF
TRBV18	TRBJ2-3	.	TGTGCCAGCTCACCAAGCCCCGATACGCAGTATTTT	CASSPSPDTQYF
TRBV4-1	TRBJ2-7	TRBD1	TGCGCCAGCAGCCAAGATCAGTCAGGGGGTCATGCCTTCGATCTCGAGCAGTACTTC	CASSQDQSGGHAFDLEQYF
TRBV9	TRBJ1-1	TRBD1	TGTGCCAGCAGCCGGGACAGCTACTTGAACACTGAAGCTTTCTTT	CASSRDSYLNTEAFF
TRBV6-1	TRBJ2-1	.	TGTGCCAGCATAAGGGGGGGGTCCTCCTACAATGAGCAGTTCTTC	CASIRGGSSYNEQFF